The 18 T cell receptor beta chains below all came from one sample that was sequenced in a study of cytomegalovirus exposure and HLA in healthy donors. Primers included in the PCR were 60 Vbeta and 13 Jbeta primers. Assay used: immunoSEQ multiplex PCR; TCRdb lists only in-frame clones, some missing. The sample yields some 150,000 clones, around nine tenths seen once. Material: PBMCs. These receptors all stem from a woman aged 25 to 45 in good health and CMV-seronegative.

J is TRBJ2-3 and V is TRBV5-1, with 7 positions matching TRBD1. The germline V gene has CDR1 SGHRS and CDR2 YFSETQ. The CDR3 consists of 15 residues. V lost 0 bases and J lost 2; bases outside the gene matches: 3. In nucleotides, the CDR3 is TGCGCCAGCAGCTTGGGACAGGGTAACACAGATACGCAGTATTTT. Translating it yields CASSLGQGNTDTQYF.

V usage is TRBV19 and J usage is TRBJ1-5; possibly TRBD1 for D (5 bases). CDR1 is LNHDA and CDR2 is SQIVND in the germline V gene (reference sequence). Trimming took off 3 bases at V and 2 bases at J, with 14 bases between the two ends. The CDR3 totals 16 residues. The DNA of the CDR3 is TGTGCCAGTAGTATTCCCGGCAGGGTTGGCAATCAGCCCCAGCATTTT. It yields the protein CASSIPGRVGNQPQHF. Drawing the rest from reference TRBV19 and TRBJ1-5, the complete variable domain is DGGITQSPKYLFRKEGQNVTLSCEQNLNHDAMYWYRQDPGQGLRLIYYSQIVNDFQKGDIAEGYSVSREKKESFPLTVTSAQKNPTAFYLCASSIPGRVGNQPQHFGDGTRLSIL.

The V call is TRBV30, the J call TRBJ2-7; 10 nucleotides line up with TRBD1. CDR3 length equals 13 residues. From germline, CDR1 is GTSNPN and CDR2 SVGIG (reference sequence). With 3 bases clipped from V and 5 bases from J, the junction kept 4 bases outside the gene matches. CDR3 in DNA: TGTGCCTGGAGCGCCGGGACAGGGGACGAGCAGTACTTC. Translating it yields CAWSAGTGDEQYF.

This clone was found once. The genes are TRBV5-4 and TRBJ2-3; 11 nucleotides line up with TRBD1. The CDR3 spans 16 residues. Unmatched junction bases numbered 9, after V lost 3 bases and J lost 6 bases. Germline V CDR1 and CDR2: SGHNT, YYREEE (reference sequence). DNA for the CDR3: TGTGCCAGCAGCTCGGGGGGGACAGGGGGAGTTGATACGCAGTATTTT. Protein: CASSSGGTGGVDTQYF.

The chain joins TRBV19 to TRBJ1-5; D remains ambiguous. CDR1 and CDR2 (germline): LNHDA, SQIVND (reference sequence). V lost 5 bases and J lost 4, with 12 bases in between. CDR3 length equals 14 residues. The CDR3 reads CASSGGVWNQPQHF. The CDR3 nucleotides are TGTGCCAGTAGTGGCGGGGTTTGGAATCAGCCCCAGCATTTT.

The rearrangement uses TRBV29-1 and TRBJ2-3, with 7 bases that match TRBD1. Germline V gene data show CDR1 as SQVTM and CDR2 as ANQGSEA. V lost 6 bases, J lost 5 bases, and 11 bases stayed unmatched. CDR3 length: 14 residues. CDR3 DNA: TGCAGCGTGGGACAGCAAAATAAGATAGATACGCAGTATTTT. Protein product: CSVGQQNKIDTQYF.

The V gene is TRBV2, the J gene TRBJ1-4; 8 bases line up with TRBD1. The germline V gene encodes CDR1 SNHLY and CDR2 FYNNEI. V lost 5 bases to trimming and J lost 5 bases; unmatched junction nucleotides: 4. This CDR3 contains 14 residues. DNA of the CDR3: TGTGCCAGCAGTTCACAGGGGGGAAATGAAAAACTGTTTTTT. Protein product: CASSSQGGNEKLFF.

This chain links TRBV6-4 with TRBJ2-1; TRBD2 matches 9 bases. The J segment lost 6 bases and the V segment lost 5 bases, leaving 5 bases of the junction unmatched. This CDR3 comprises 14 residues. The germline V gene has CDR1 MRHNA and CDR2 SNTAGT. CDR3 bases: TGTGCCAGCAGTTCCCAGGGACTAGCCAATGAGCAGTTCTTC. Its translation is CASSSQGLANEQFF.

This chain connects TRBV2 to TRBJ2-1; possible D gene TRBD1, 6 bases. The germline V gene encodes CDR1 SNHLY and CDR2 FYNNEI. The CDR3 totals 10 residues. V lost 11 bases and J 7 bases, leaving 9 bases between the germline ends. Here the CDR3 DNA reads TGTGCCGGAGGACAGAATGAGCAGTTCTTC. This gives the protein CAGGQNEQFF.

CDR3 residues: CASSPPTGVAGELFF. CDR3 DNA: TGTGCCAGCTCACCTCCTACGGGTGTCGCGGGGGAGCTGTTTTTT. This chain connects TRBV18 to TRBJ2-2; D not resolved. Trimming took off 3 bases at V and 8 bases at J, with 16 bases between the two ends. The germline gives CDR1 KGHSH, CDR2 LQKENI. The CDR3 runs 15 residues.

The V call is TRBV27, the J call TRBJ2-1; D is possibly TRBD2 (5 bases). V dropped 7 bases and J dropped 10 bases, with 14 bases sitting between them. The CDR3 has 12 amino acids. Germline V gene data show CDR1 as MNHEY and CDR2 as SMNVEV (reference sequence). The CDR3 reads CASISTRREQFF. The CDR3 coding sequence is TGTGCCAGCATCTCAACTCGGAGGGAGCAGTTCTTC.

The V gene is TRBV4-1, the J gene TRBJ2-7; weak D call: TRBD1 (6 bases). Germline V CDR1 and CDR2: MGHRA, YSYEKL. The CDR3 has 17 amino acids. V shed 0 bases and J shed 2 bases, with 17 bases lying between them. DNA of the CDR3: TGCGCCAGCAGCCAAGAATTCCGAGTGGGGGCAGCCTACGAGCAGTACTTC. It is translated as CASSQEFRVGAAYEQYF.

V gene TRBV5-5 combines with J gene TRBJ2-2; D might be TRBD2 (6 bases). Germline values: CDR1 SGHKS, CDR2 YYEKEE (reference sequence). The V end was cut by 4 bases, the J end by 6 bases, with 19 bases between. This CDR3 has 16 residues. In DNA, the CDR3 is TGTGCCAGCAGCACCCGACTAGGAAGTATGGCCGGGGAGCTGTTTTTT. This encodes CASSTRLGSMAGELFF. Filled out from reference TRBV5-5 and TRBJ2-2, the complete variable domain reads DAGVTQSPTHLIKTRGQQVTLRCSPISGHKSVSWYQQVLGQGPQFIFQYYEKEERGRGNFPDRFSARQFPNYSSELNVNALLLGDSALYLCASSTRLGSMAGELFFGEGSRLTVL.

This clone was seen a single time. V is TRBV19 and J is TRBJ1-1, with unresolved D. There are 13 residues in the CDR3. Germline V gene sequence: CDR1 LNHDA, CDR2 SQIVND (reference sequence). V was pared by 3 bases and J by 1 base, with 6 bases between. CDR3 bases: TGTGCCAGTAGTATCTCCAGGAACACTGAAGCTTTCTTT. It encodes CASSISRNTEAFF.

This clone is a singleton in its sample. This rearrangement joins TRBV9 to TRBJ1-1, with 8 bases identical to TRBD1. Germline V gene lookup returns CDR1 SGDLS and CDR2 YYNGEE. The trim removed 4 bases at V and 1 base at J, leaving 9 bases unmatched. This CDR3 spans 16 amino acids. The CDR3 spells CASSFSPGQENTEAFF. DNA of the CDR3: TGTGCCAGCAGCTTCTCGCCGGGACAGGAGAACACTGAAGCTTTCTTT.

V usage is TRBV7-9 and J usage is TRBJ2-3; D might be TRBD1 (6 bases). Per germline, CDR1 SEHNR and CDR2 FQNEAQ (reference sequence). This CDR3 has 16 residues. With 0 bases removed from V and 5 bases from J, the gap between germline ends came to 15 bases. The CDR3 sequence: CASSLAYPLRGDTQYF. In nucleotides, the CDR3 is TGTGCCAGCAGCTTAGCGTACCCCCTCAGGGGAGATACGCAGTATTTT.

This clone appeared once. The chain carries TRBV7-2 and TRBJ2-5; tentatively, D is TRBD1 (6 bases). Trimming removed 9 bases at V and 5 bases at J, with 19 bases between. The CDR3 consists of 14 residues. The germline gives CDR1 SGHTA, CDR2 FQGNSA. The CDR3 sequence: CASNLAAGVETQYF. CDR3 nucleotide sequence: TGTGCCAGTAACCTGGCCGCAGGGGTGGAGACCCAGTACTTC.

V gene TRBV2 combines with J gene TRBJ2-4; TRBD2 might be the D (5 bases). Trimming cost V 7 bases and J 0 bases, with 16 bases left between them. There are 16 residues in the CDR3. Germline values: CDR1 SNHLY, CDR2 FYNNEI. The CDR3 sequence is CASKWERILAKNIQYF. The CDR3, as DNA: TGTGCCAGCAAATGGGAGCGGATTCTAGCCAAAAACATTCAGTACTTC.